Listed here are 8 T cell receptor beta chains from one sample, sequenced in a study of CD8+CD57+ T cells in acquired aplastic anemia. Patients sequenced had flow cytometry evidence of CD8+CD57+ cell expansion. Profiling that covered TCR beta VDJ and CDR3 relied on genomic DNA as its template. Each CDR3 protein gets one entry after TCRdb re-called the reads with MiXCR. The sample holds 200,000 to 250,000 distinct CDR3 sequences, over 55% seen once. The source material was sorted CD4+, CD8+, or CD8+CD57+ T cells (not recorded which) from PBMCs. The receptors derive from a human donor with aplastic anemia.

This clonotype was recorded at least ten times. The chain joins TRBV6-4 to TRBJ1-6, with D uncertain. The V end lost 2 bases, the J end lost 7 bases, and 6 bases lay between the germline ends. This CDR3 is 13 amino acids long. Germline CDR1 reads MRHNA; CDR2 reads SNTAGT. CDR3 nucleotide sequence: TGTGCCAGCAGTGACACGGAGAATTCACCCCTCCACTTT. Amino acids: CASSDTENSPLHF.

The chain uses TRBV12-3 or TRBV12-4 and TRBJ1-5, with D unresolved. This CDR3 is built from 13 residues. Trimming stripped 7 bases from V and 6 bases from J, with 13 bases between. The CDR3 sequence: CASTSGGFQPQHF. The CDR3 DNA reads as TGTGCCAGCACCTCTGGAGGGTTTCAGCCCCAGCATTTT.

Concerning this clonotype: A much larger clone differs by one base, so this may be a read error. The chain couples TRBV6-1 to TRBJ2-1; D might be TRBD1 or TRBD2, each matching 5 bases. Germline CDR1 and CDR2: MNHNS and SASEGT. This CDR3 has 12 amino acids. Trimming took off 6 bases at V and 5 bases at J, with 8 bases between the two ends. The CDR3 nucleotides read TGTGCCAGCAGCCGGGACCACAATGAGCAGTTCTTC. It encodes CASSRDHNEQFF.

V and J are TRBV2 and TRBJ2-3, with TRBD2 identical over 10 bases. The CDR3 sequence is 14 residues long. The V gene end was trimmed by 6 bases and the J gene end by 8 bases; junction bases not matched to a gene: 8. Germline CDR1 SNHLY, CDR2 FYNNEI. CDR3 in DNA: TGTGCCAGCAGATTAAGCGGGGGGGCGGGTACGCAGTATTTT. This encodes CASRLSGGAGTQYF.

The chain joins TRBV10-1 to TRBJ1-1; D uncertain. The CDR3 is 13 residues long. V lost 3 bases and J 1 base, leaving 6 bases between the germline ends. CDR1 and CDR2 (germline): WNHNN, SYGVQD (reference sequence). The CDR3 protein is CASSDAGNTEAFF. Written as DNA, the CDR3 is TGCGCCAGCAGTGATGCAGGGAACACTGAAGCTTTCTTT.

The chain uses TRBV7-3 and TRBJ2-3; 7 bases agree with TRBD2. The CDR3 contains 16 residues. The germline CDR1 and CDR2 sequences are SGHTA and FQGTGA. The V gene end was trimmed by 0 bases and the J gene end by 6 bases; junction bases not matched to a gene: 9. CDR3 loop: CASSLTGGRSDDTQYF. The CDR3 bases are TGTGCCAGCAGCTTAACCGGCGGGAGAAGTGATGATACGCAGTATTTT.

The chain is built from TRBV2 and TRBJ2-1, with D possibly TRBD1 on 5 matching bases. This CDR3 contains 15 residues. The V end lost 8 bases, the J end lost 6 bases, and 20 bases lay between the germline ends. The germline V gene encodes CDR1 SNHLY and CDR2 FYNNEI. The CDR3 protein is CASFRETPGRNEQFF. In nucleotides, the CDR3 is TGTGCCAGCTTCCGAGAGACTCCAGGGCGCAATGAGCAGTTCTTC.

This chain uses TRBV2 with TRBJ2-2; 7 nucleotides match TRBD1. V lost 10 bases, J lost 3 bases, and 8 bases stayed unmatched. The CDR3 loop spans 14 amino acids. CDR1 is SNHLY and CDR2 is FYNNEI in the germline V gene. CDR3 nucleotide sequence: TGTGCCACCTCGGACAGGCCCCACACCGGGGAGCTGTTTTTT. It specifies CATSDRPHTGELFF.